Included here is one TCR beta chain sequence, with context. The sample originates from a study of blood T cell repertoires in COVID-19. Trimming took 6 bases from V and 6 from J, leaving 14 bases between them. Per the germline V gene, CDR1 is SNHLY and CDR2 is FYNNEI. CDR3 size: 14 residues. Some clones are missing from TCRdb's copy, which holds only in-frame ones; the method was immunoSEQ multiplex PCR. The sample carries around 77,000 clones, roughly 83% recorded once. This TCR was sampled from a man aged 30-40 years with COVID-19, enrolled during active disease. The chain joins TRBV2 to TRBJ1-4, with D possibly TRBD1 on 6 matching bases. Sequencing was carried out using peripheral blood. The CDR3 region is CASSVDRFYEKLFF. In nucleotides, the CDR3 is TGTGCCAGCAGCGTTGACAGGTTCTATGAAAAACTGTTTTTT.